This T cell receptor beta chain appears in the sequencing data of a study of OX40 agonist ivuxolimab in advanced cancers. Assay: immunoSEQ multiplex PCR; the TCRdb copy retains only in-frame clones and omits some. The profile shows approximately 45,000 clones, roughly 94% of them singletons. The receptor's source is an adult with an advanced solid tumor such as melanoma, head and neck, liver or kidney cancer. The sample was CD4+ or CD8+ T cells sorted from blood, taken in a trial of the OX40 agonist ivuxolimab.

For the CDR3, the DNA is TGTGCCAGCAGCTTGTGGCCAAGCGATGAGCAGTTCTTC. Its protein product is CASSLWPSDEQFF. The V call is TRBV7-3, the J call TRBJ2-1; D call uncertain. V dropped 3 bases and J dropped 8 bases, with 11 bases sitting between them. The CDR3 length is 13 residues. The germline CDR1 and CDR2 sequences are SGHTA and FQGTGA. The full variable domain, completed using reference TRBV7-3 and TRBJ2-1, is GAGVSQTPSNKVTEKGKYVELRCDPISGHTALYWYRQSLGQGPEFLIYFQGTGAADDSGLPNDRFFAVRPEGSVSTLKIQRTERGDSAVYLCASSLWPSDEQFFGPGTRLTVL.